This TCR beta chain is from a study of blood T cell repertoires in COVID-19. Study details: Acute and convalescent COVID-19 specimens originated in the United States, Italy and Spain. In each case, the material was cDNA or gDNA derived from T cells, B-cell-depleted T cells, or PBMCs.

Germline V gives CDR1 MGHRA, CDR2 YSYEKL. V was cut by 0 bases and J by 11 bases, with 13 bases left in between. CDR3 length equals 13 residues. The study drew participants aged about 18 to 90 years from some 23 US areas. Clones were read by immunoSEQ multiplex PCR, and TCRdb kept only the in-frame ones, dropping some. The sample includes about 270,000 clones, roughly nine tenths of them seen just once. This chain links TRBV4-1 with TRBJ1-1; D uncertain. Sequencing was carried out using PBMCs or T cells enriched from blood (not recorded which). The sequence was obtained from a woman in her late teens or twenties who had recovered from COVID-19. The CDR3 DNA is TGCGCCAGCAGCCAAGAAATTGGGAGTACGGCTTTCTTT. Amino acid sequence: CASSQEIGSTAFF.